Listed here is a single T cell receptor beta chain. No antigen is known for it. Method: immunoSEQ multiplex PCR; TCRdb's copy keeps in-frame clones and lacks some. The sample contains tens of thousands of clones, around 94% of which appear only once. The entry originates in a study of T cell clonotyping in hematopoietic cell transplantation. Regarding the study as a whole: After transplant, recipient diversity fell while pathologically expanded clonotypes grew through day 180. At the given depth, recipient repertoires were over 97% de novo clonotypes. CD4 and CD8 repertoire contributions could not be separated without sorting.

Germline V gives CDR1 SGHDN, CDR2 FVKESK. CDR3 size: 13 residues. Trimming shortened V by 8 bases and J by 3 bases, and 13 bases separated the two germline ends. The receptor's source is a woman aged 45-65 years in good health. Some clones in this sample may be carry-over from other donors' samples. Sequenced: peripheral blood mononuclear cells. This sequence joins TRBV14 and TRBJ1-1, with no clear D. The CDR3 spells CASDHPGDTEAFF. DNA of the CDR3: TGTGCCAGCGACCACCCCGGGGACACTGAAGCTTTCTTT.